This TCR beta chain emerged from a study of tissue T cells after allogeneic stem cell transplantation. To note about this clone: Its matching antigen is unknown. Gene names denote mouse genes. Read sequence stops 1 residue before the CDR3 end, and the germline J gene provides the missing end.

TCRdb's table, derived via immunoSEQ multiplex PCR, lists solely in-frame clones and lacks some. The sample has about 560 clones; 65% to 70% are singletons. Study-wide results and limits: Few T cell clones were shared across patients, but motif clusters showed tissue-specific shared signatures. Only a limited share of tissue TCRs appeared in blood or spleen. Sampling depth was limited, and the cohort was small and clinically varied. TCR repertoires tracked anatomic similarity, regardless of disease or transplant status.

Germline V gives CDR1 LGHNA, CDR2 YNLKQL (reference sequence). Germline trimming cut 3 bases from V and 1 base from J; bases unmatched to any gene: 5. The CDR3 loop spans 15 amino acids. The chain carries TRBV5 and TRBJ1-1; 7 nucleotides align to TRBD1. The sample comprised liver tissue. This TCR was sampled from a female BALB/c mouse in good health. This mouse strain has H2-d as its MHC haplotype. The sequenced CDR3 bases are TGTGCCAGCAGCCAGGACCGGGACAGAAACACAGAAGTCTTC. Translation gives CASSQDRDRNTEVF. The CDR3 reads in full as CASSQDRDRNTEVFF.